These 2 T cell receptor beta chains were sequenced from one sample in a study of blood T cells in healthy people across ages (dated by TCRdb to about 2015). Library preparation used 5' RACE. Instrument used: Illumina HiSeq 2500. The second PCR ran for about 7 to 11 cycles and used a J-beta primer mix along with a sample-barcoded 5' primer. TCRdb reanalyzed the raw reads on its own, using fastp at Q25 for trimming and MiXCR for clone calling, and kept in-frame beta chains. Every distinct CDR3 protein forms one entry, paired with its most common genes and DNA. Here the sample has some 1.5 million distinct CDR3 sequences; roughly 27% occur a single time. The ten top clones hold 7% to 9% of the sample. Sequences were obtained from blood. Receptors originate from a woman in her thirties in good health.

The table lists this clonotype with many counts. The J gene is TRBJ2-1, the V gene TRBV5-5; tentatively, D is TRBD1 or TRBD2 (5 bases each). Trimming removed 4 bases from V and 5 bases from J, with 13 bases in between. Germline CDR1 is SGHKS and CDR2 is YYEKEE (reference sequence). The CDR3 is 14 amino acids. CDR3 loop: CASSPLGVHNEQFF. In DNA form, the CDR3 reads TGTGCCAGCAGCCCGCTGGGGGTACACAATGAGCAGTTCTTC.

The chain links TRBV20-1 to TRBJ1-2; 10 bases agree with TRBD1. V was clipped by 7 bases and J by 7 bases; unmatched bases: 6. In germline, CDR1 is DFQATT, CDR2 SNEGSKA (reference sequence). This CDR3 comprises 12 residues. CDR3: CSVRQGASGYTF. In DNA, the CDR3 is TGCAGTGTAAGACAGGGGGCGAGTGGCTACACCTTC.